Listed here are 13 T cell receptor beta chains from one sample, sequenced in a study of cytomegalovirus exposure and HLA in healthy donors. A multiplex PCR was run with 60 Vbeta primers and 13 Jbeta primers. Sequencing was performed with immunoSEQ multiplex PCR; in TCRdb, only in-frame clones are kept and a portion is missing. In the table there are about 95,000 clones, around 75% of which are singletons. Sequenced: PBMCs. The receptors originated from a young man in good health and CMV-seropositive.

V gene TRBV5-1 combines with J gene TRBJ2-1; 8 bases fit TRBD1. This CDR3 comprises 16 residues. CDR1 and CDR2 from the germline V gene are SGHRS and YFSETQ. V dropped 7 bases and J dropped 8; count of bases not matched to a gene: 17. CDR3 residues: CASRTPSPGGGDEQFF. CDR3 sequence (DNA): TGCGCCAGCCGAACCCCTAGTCCAGGGGGCGGGGATGAGCAGTTCTTC.

This clone was seen a few times. The J gene is TRBJ2-1, the V gene TRBV10-2, with D unresolved. The length of the CDR3 is 12 residues. Germline loops: CDR1 WSHSY, CDR2 SAAADI. The germline V and J ends were trimmed by 8 bases and 6 bases, with 11 bases remaining between them. Here the CDR3 DNA reads TGCGCCAGCGATTCGAGTGCCAATGAGCAGTTCTTC. The encoded protein is CASDSSANEQFF.

The chain recombines TRBV5-1 with TRBJ2-5, with D perhaps TRBD2 (5 bases). Trimming left V 8 bases short and J 2 bases short, with 22 bases between. This CDR3 spans 16 amino acids. Germline CDR1 and CDR2: SGHRS and YFSETQ. DNA for the CDR3: TGCGCCAGTTCTCGGGATGGGAATGCAGGTCAAGAGACCCAGTACTTC. Its translation: CASSRDGNAGQETQYF.

This sequence joins TRBV4-1 and TRBJ2-1; D perhaps matches TRBD2 (6 bases). Trimming shortened V by 8 bases and J by 9 bases, and 14 bases separated the two germline ends. This CDR3 spans 12 amino acids. Germline loops: CDR1 MGHRA, CDR2 YSYEKL. CDR3 protein: CASEGLGGEQFF. The CDR3 DNA reads TGCGCCAGCGAGGGGCTGGGGGGTGAGCAGTTCTTC.

This chain links TRBV5-4 with TRBJ2-7, with 7 positions matching TRBD1. Per germline, CDR1 SGHNT and CDR2 YYREEE (reference sequence). The CDR3 is 15 amino acids. The V and J ends lost 6 bases and 0 bases, in that order; junction bases with no gene match: 9. CDR3 region: CASISRDSDSYEQYF. Here the CDR3 DNA reads TGTGCCAGCATCTCCCGGGACAGTGACTCCTACGAGCAGTACTTC.

The V and J genes are TRBV4-1 and TRBJ1-6, with D uncertain. Trimming took 2 bases from V and 6 from J, leaving 26 bases between them. Germline V gives CDR1 MGHRA, CDR2 YSYEKL. This CDR3 spans 20 amino acids. CDR3 nucleotides: TGCGCCAGCAGCCAAACCTTGTCATTAGCAGTATCGTCGGGTAATTCACCCCTCCACTTT. It yields the protein CASSQTLSLAVSSGNSPLHF.

This clone was seen only once. The V and J genes are TRBV7-9 and TRBJ1-4; 10 nucleotides align to TRBD1. V trimming: 4 bases; J trimming: 8 bases; junction bases outside the gene matches: 7. The CDR3 runs 15 residues. Germline CDR1 reads SEHNR; CDR2 reads FQNEAQ (reference sequence). The DNA of the CDR3 is TGTGCCAGCAGCTCGTCGACAGGGGGCGGCGAAAAACTGTTTTTT. Translation gives CASSSSTGGGEKLFF.

The rearrangement joins TRBV7-8 to TRBJ1-5; 7 bases line up with TRBD1. In germline, CDR1 is SGHVS, CDR2 FQNEAQ. This CDR3 is 16 amino acids long. After removal of 0 bases from V and 2 bases from J, the junction contained 4 bases not matched to a gene. In DNA, the CDR3 is TGTGCCAGCAGCTTAGCATACAGGGGCGGCAATCAGCCCCAGCATTTT. This gives the protein CASSLAYRGGNQPQHF.

The chain uses TRBV30 and TRBJ1-2; D possibly corresponds to TRBD1 (5 bases). There are 14 residues in the CDR3. Trimming pared 8 bases from V and 8 bases from J, leaving 24 bases between. CDR1 and CDR2 (germline): GTSNPN, SVGIG (reference sequence). CDR3 amino acids: CADLSRGQGGGYTF. CDR3 sequence (DNA): TGTGCCGACCTGTCGCGGGGTCAGGGTGGAGGCTACACCTTC.

The chain carries TRBV7-6 and TRBJ2-5; 11 positions agree with TRBD2. After removal of 1 base from V and 4 bases from J, the junction contained 11 bases not matched to a gene. The CDR3 has 18 residues. Germline CDR1 SGHVS, CDR2 FNYEAQ. The CDR3 loop reads CASSLVLAGGPGGETQYF. The CDR3 bases are TGTGCCAGCAGCTTAGTCCTAGCGGGGGGACCCGGGGGAGAGACCCAGTACTTC.

V usage is TRBV7-6 and J usage is TRBJ2-7; 11 bases align to TRBD2. With V trimmed by 3 bases and J by 0 bases, 10 bases remained unmatched. This CDR3 comprises 18 residues. In germline, CDR1 is SGHVS, CDR2 FNYEAQ. The DNA for the CDR3 is TGTGCCAGCAGCTTCGGCTCATTAGCGGGGGGGATCTCCTACGAGCAGTACTTC. As protein: CASSFGSLAGGISYEQYF.

This chain connects TRBV19 to TRBJ2-4; 9 bases fit TRBD1. CDR3 length equals 15 residues. Germline V gene sequence: CDR1 LNHDA, CDR2 SQIVND (reference sequence). The V gene end was trimmed by 4 bases and the J gene end by 6 bases; junction bases not matched to a gene: 7. CDR3 region: CASSTPTGGGNIQYF. For the CDR3, the DNA is TGTGCCAGTAGTACCCCGACAGGGGGGGGAAACATTCAGTACTTC.

CDR3 bases: TGTGCCAGCAGCTTAGTTCAGGGCGGCGGGGAGCTGTTTTTT. Protein product: CASSLVQGGGELFF. The chain is built from TRBV7-7 and TRBJ2-2, with TRBD1 as a possible D gene (5 bases). CDR3 length: 14 amino acids. CDR1 is SSHAT, CDR2 FNYEAQ, per germline (reference sequence). V was cut by 1 base and J by 7 bases, with 10 bases left in between.